A single sample is the source of the 5 T cell receptor beta chains below, sequenced in a study of OX40 agonist ivuxolimab in advanced cancers. Assay: immunoSEQ multiplex PCR; the TCRdb copy retains only in-frame clones and omits some. Of tens of thousands of clones listed, roughly 89% are singletons. The source material was CD4+ or CD8+ T cells sorted from blood, sampled in a trial of the OX40 agonist ivuxolimab. Receptors were obtained from an adult with an advanced solid tumor such as melanoma, head and neck, liver or kidney cancer.

This sequence joins TRBV7-3 and TRBJ2-1; D is perhaps TRBD2 (6 bases). Germline loops: CDR1 SGHTA, CDR2 FQGTGA. Trimming took 2 bases from V and 0 from J, leaving 8 bases between them. The CDR3 is made up of 15 amino acids. The DNA of the CDR3 is TGTGCCAGCAGCTTAGCGGGGAACTCCTACAATGAGCAGTTCTTC. Amino acid sequence: CASSLAGNSYNEQFF.

This rearrangement joins TRBV7-6 to TRBJ1-1, with TRBD1 identical over 8 bases. CDR3 length equals 13 residues. Per the germline V gene, CDR1 is SGHVS and CDR2 is FNYEAQ. V shed 5 bases and J 6 bases; nucleotides not matched to a gene: 5. The CDR3 region has the DNA TGTGCCAGCAGCAGCAGGGGGCGACCTGAAGCTTTCTTT. Amino acid sequence: CASSSRGRPEAFF.

V usage is TRBV10-3 and J usage is TRBJ2-2; D possibly matches TRBD1 or TRBD2 (5 bases each). The CDR3 runs 15 residues. V lost 0 bases and J lost 1, with 6 bases in between. In germline, CDR1 is ENHRY, CDR2 SYGVKD. The DNA for the CDR3 is TGTGCCATCAGTGAGTCGGGGGTGAACACCGGGGAGCTGTTTTTT. Protein product: CAISESGVNTGELFF.

The CDR3 is CASSLSDGGANVLTF. The CDR3 region has the DNA TGTGCCAGCAGTCTATCTGACGGCGGGGCCAACGTCCTGACTTTC. The genes are TRBV28 and TRBJ2-6; D call uncertain. Germline V gene data show CDR1 as MDHEN and CDR2 as SYDVKM. V lost 5 bases and J lost 4, with 12 bases in between. The CDR3 sequence is 15 residues long.

The V call is TRBV28, the J call TRBJ1-1, with D possibly being TRBD1 (6 bases). The CDR3 spans 15 residues. Germline lookup yields CDR1 MDHEN and CDR2 SYDVKM. Trimming pared 7 bases from V and 0 bases from J, leaving 15 bases between. CDR3 loop: CASMAEGGMNTEAFF. The CDR3 DNA is TGTGCCAGCATGGCGGAGGGGGGGATGAACACTGAAGCTTTCTTT. The whole variable domain, remainder taken from reference TRBV28 and TRBJ1-1, is DVKVTQSSRYLVKRTGEKVFLECVQDMDHENMFWYRQDPGLGLRLIYFSYDVKMKEKGDIPEGYSVSREKKERFSLILESASTNQTSMYLCASMAEGGMNTEAFFGQGTRLTVV.